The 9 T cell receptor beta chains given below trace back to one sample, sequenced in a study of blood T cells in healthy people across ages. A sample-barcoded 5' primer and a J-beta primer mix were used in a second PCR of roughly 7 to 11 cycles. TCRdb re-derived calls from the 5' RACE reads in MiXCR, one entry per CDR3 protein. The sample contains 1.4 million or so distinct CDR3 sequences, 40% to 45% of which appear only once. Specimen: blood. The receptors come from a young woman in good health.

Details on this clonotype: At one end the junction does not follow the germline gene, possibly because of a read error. CDR3: CVSSFGSGEAFF. CDR3 sequence (DNA): TGTGTCAGCAGCTTTGGGTCTGGTGAAGCTTTCTTT. The gene calls are TRBV7-2 and TRBJ1-1; D gene unclear. From germline, CDR1 is SGHTA and CDR2 FQGNSA. This CDR3 contains 12 residues.

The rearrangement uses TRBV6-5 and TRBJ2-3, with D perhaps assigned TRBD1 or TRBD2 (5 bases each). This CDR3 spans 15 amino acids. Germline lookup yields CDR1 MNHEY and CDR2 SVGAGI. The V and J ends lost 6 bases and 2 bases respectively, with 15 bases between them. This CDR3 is CASRRTGTDTDTQYF. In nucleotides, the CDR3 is TGTGCCAGCAGAAGAACCGGGACGGACACAGATACGCAGTATTTT.

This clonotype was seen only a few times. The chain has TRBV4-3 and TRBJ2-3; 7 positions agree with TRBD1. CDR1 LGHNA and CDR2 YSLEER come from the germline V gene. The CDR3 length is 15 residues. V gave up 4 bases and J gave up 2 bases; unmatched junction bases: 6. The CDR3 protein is CASSLYQGVTDTQYF. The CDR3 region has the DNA TGCGCCAGCAGCCTATACCAGGGGGTCACAGATACGCAGTATTTT.

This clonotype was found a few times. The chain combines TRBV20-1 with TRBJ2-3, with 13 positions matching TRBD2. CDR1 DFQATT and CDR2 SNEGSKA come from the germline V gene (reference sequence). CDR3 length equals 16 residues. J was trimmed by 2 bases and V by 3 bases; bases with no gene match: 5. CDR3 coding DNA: TGCAGTGCTAGGGATACTAGCGGGGGGGCCACAGATACGCAGTATTTT. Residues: CSARDTSGGATDTQYF.

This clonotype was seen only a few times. The CDR3 nucleotides read TGTGCCAGCAGTTCATCACGCTCGTGGAATCAGCCCCAGCATTTT. Translated: CASSSSRSWNQPQHF. The rearrangement uses TRBV27 and TRBJ1-5, with D unresolved. The V end was cut by 4 bases, the J end by 4 bases, with 14 bases between. This CDR3 region has 15 residues. The germline V gene has CDR1 MNHEY and CDR2 SMNVEV (reference sequence).

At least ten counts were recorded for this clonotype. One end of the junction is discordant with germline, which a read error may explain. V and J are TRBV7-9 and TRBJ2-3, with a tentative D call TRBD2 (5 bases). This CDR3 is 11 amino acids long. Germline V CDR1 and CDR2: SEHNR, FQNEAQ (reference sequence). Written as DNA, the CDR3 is TGCGCCAGCAGCGGCGCAGATACGCAGTATTTT. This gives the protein CASSGADTQYF. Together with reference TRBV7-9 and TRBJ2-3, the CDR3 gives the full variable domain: DTGVSQNPRHKITKRGQNVTFRCDPISEHNRLYWYRQTLGQGPEFLTYFQNEAQLEKSRLLSDRFSAERPKGSFSTLEIQRTEQGDSAMYLCASSGADTQYFGPGTRLTVL.

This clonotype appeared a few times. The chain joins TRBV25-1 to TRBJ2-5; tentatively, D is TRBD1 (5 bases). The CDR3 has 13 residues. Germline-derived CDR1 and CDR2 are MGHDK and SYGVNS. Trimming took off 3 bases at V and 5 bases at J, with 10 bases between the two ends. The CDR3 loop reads CASSESGRETQYF. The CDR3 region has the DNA TGTGCCAGCAGTGAGTCAGGGCGCGAGACCCAGTACTTC.

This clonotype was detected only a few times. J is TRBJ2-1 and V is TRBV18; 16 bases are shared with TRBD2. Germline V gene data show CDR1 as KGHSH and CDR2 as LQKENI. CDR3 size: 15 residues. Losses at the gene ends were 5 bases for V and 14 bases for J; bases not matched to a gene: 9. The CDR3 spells CASSGTSGRAIGEFF. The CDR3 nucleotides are TGTGCCAGCTCAGGGACTAGCGGGAGGGCCATCGGAGAGTTCTTC.

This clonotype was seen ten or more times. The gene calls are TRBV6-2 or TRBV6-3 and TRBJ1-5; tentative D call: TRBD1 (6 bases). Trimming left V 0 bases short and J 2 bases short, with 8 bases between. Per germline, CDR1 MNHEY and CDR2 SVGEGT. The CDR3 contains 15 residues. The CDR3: CASSYSGARNQPQHF. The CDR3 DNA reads TGTGCCAGCAGTTACTCGGGGGCCCGCAATCAGCCCCAGCATTTT.